These 18 T cell receptor beta chains share one sample of origin, sequenced in a study of T cell repertoires in cytomegalovirus infection. MiXCR, applied by TCRdb to the reads, yields one record per CDR3 protein. The sample lists 800,000 to 950,000 distinct CDR3 sequences, about 31% occurring once. These receptors are not linked to any known antigen. Source: cultured CD8+ T cells from PBMCs, taken from culture after CMV antigen stimulation. Receptor source: a human donor in good health (CMV status not recorded). Some clones in this sample may be carry-over from other donors' samples.

A few counts support this clonotype. J is TRBJ2-3 and V is TRBV7-9; D not resolved. The V end lost 7 bases, the J end lost 2 bases, and 16 bases lay between the germline ends. This CDR3 has 15 amino acids. CDR1 and CDR2 from the germline V gene are SEHNR and FQNEAQ (reference sequence). The CDR3 region has the DNA TGTGCCAGCATCCCCTCAGGCCCCTACACAGATACGCAGTATTTT. It codes for CASIPSGPYTDTQYF.

This clonotype has at least ten counts. The chain recombines TRBV6-1 with TRBJ1-2; D is undetermined. Trimming shortened V by 1 base and J by 4 bases, and 16 bases separated the two germline ends. There are 16 residues in the CDR3. The germline V gene encodes CDR1 MNHNS and CDR2 SASEGT. For the CDR3, the DNA is TGTGCCAGCAGTGAAGATATGTCCCCAAAGGCCTATGGCTACACCTTC. Translated: CASSEDMSPKAYGYTF.

This chain links TRBV12-3 or TRBV12-4 with TRBJ2-7; 15 positions match TRBD2. The junction had 15 bases not matched to a gene; V was cut back by 3 bases and J by 0 bases. The CDR3 length is 21 residues. CDR3 coding DNA: TGTGCCAGCAGTTTCCTAATCCCCGGGACTAGCGGGGGGCAGAGCTCCTACGAGCAGTACTTC. This encodes CASSFLIPGTSGGQSSYEQYF.

This chain joins TRBV2 and TRBJ1-6; unclear D gene. CDR1 and CDR2 (germline): SNHLY, FYNNEI. Trimming pared 6 bases from V and 5 bases from J, leaving 14 bases between. The CDR3 runs 15 residues. The CDR3 coding sequence is TGTGCCAGCAGCGCCTTCATTAGCCATAATTCACCCCTCCACTTT. Amino acids: CASSAFISHNSPLHF.

This clonotype was counted at least ten times. The chain recombines TRBV7-6 with TRBJ2-7, with D perhaps TRBD1 or TRBD2 (6 bases each). The CDR3 is 15 residues long. CDR1 is SGHVS and CDR2 is FNYEAQ in the germline V gene. V dropped 0 bases and J dropped 4 bases, with 13 bases sitting between them. CDR3: CASSLAEGQIYEQYF. CDR3 bases: TGTGCCAGCAGCTTAGCGGAGGGACAAATTTACGAGCAGTACTTC. The entire variable domain, with the rest obtained from reference TRBV7-6 and TRBJ2-7, is as follows: GAGVSQSPRYKVTKRGQDVALRCDPISGHVSLYWYRQALGQGPEFLTYFNYEAQQDKSGLPNDRFSAERPEGSISTLTIQRTEQRDSAMYRCASSLAEGQIYEQYFGPGTRLTVT.

V gene TRBV5-1 combines with J gene TRBJ2-7; 9 positions match TRBD1. This CDR3 comprises 15 residues. In germline, CDR1 is SGHRS, CDR2 YFSETQ. V lost 3 bases to trimming and J lost 3 bases; unmatched junction nucleotides: 7. The CDR3 bases are TGCGCCAGCAGCTCACAGGACAGGGGCCTCTACGAGCAGTACTTC. Translation: CASSSQDRGLYEQYF.

This clonotype was seen only a few times. The V gene is TRBV6-1, the J gene TRBJ2-3, with a tentative D call TRBD2 (5 bases). The germline V gene has CDR1 MNHNS and CDR2 SASEGT. Deletions cut 2 bases from V and 1 base from J, with 10 bases between. This CDR3 spans 15 amino acids. CDR3 protein: CASSEYGVGTDTQYF. CDR3 in DNA: TGTGCCAGCAGTGAATACGGGGTCGGCACAGATACGCAGTATTTT.

For this clonotype: A much larger clone lies a single base off, so this may be a read error. The chain uses TRBV7-2 and TRBJ2-3; D might be TRBD1 (5 bases). With 4 bases removed from V and 5 bases from J, the gap between germline ends came to 13 bases. Germline loops: CDR1 SGHTA, CDR2 FQGNSA. This CDR3 comprises 14 residues. The DNA of the CDR3 is TGTGCCAGCAGCTATCCAGGGAACAAAGATACGCAGTATTTT. Translated: CASSYPGNKDTQYF. Filled out from reference TRBV7-2 and TRBJ2-3, the complete variable domain reads GAGVSQSPSNKVTEKGKDVELRCDPISGHTALYWYRQSLGQGLEFLIYFQGNSAPDKSGLPSDRFSAERTGGSVSTLTIQRTQQEDSAVYLCASSYPGNKDTQYFGPGTRLTVL.

This chain links TRBV27 with TRBJ2-1, with D tentatively TRBD1 or TRBD2 (5 bases each). Germline lookup yields CDR1 MNHEY and CDR2 SMNVEV (reference sequence). The V end lost 3 bases, the J end lost 5 bases, and 11 bases lay between the germline ends. The CDR3 extends over 14 amino acids. The CDR3, as DNA: TGTGCCAGCAGTTTTGGGACCATTAACAATGAGCAGTTCTTC. It codes for CASSFGTINNEQFF.

V is TRBV4-3 and J is TRBJ2-1; 11 nucleotides line up with TRBD2. There are 16 residues in the CDR3. CDR1 is LGHNA and CDR2 is YSLEER in the germline V gene. The trim removed 1 base at V and 6 bases at J, leaving 5 bases unmatched. The CDR3 loop is CASSQGITSGGNEQFF. The CDR3 region has the DNA TGCGCCAGCAGCCAAGGGATAACTAGCGGGGGCAATGAGCAGTTCTTC.

Of note for this clonotype: The junction does not match germline at one end; this may be a read error. The chain employs TRBV7-8 and TRBJ1-3; D gene ambiguous. The CDR3 has 14 amino acids. Germline V gene sequence: CDR1 SGHVS, CDR2 FQNEAQ. In DNA form, the CDR3 reads TGTGCCAGCTGCTTGGTAGGGTCGGGAAACACCATATATTTT. Its translation: CASCLVGSGNTIYF.

This clonotype was observed at least ten times. CDR3 protein: CASSLIGSSYNSPLHF. In DNA, the CDR3 is TGTGCCAGCAGCTTAATTGGGAGCTCCTATAATTCACCCCTCCACTTT. The chain recombines TRBV7-8 with TRBJ1-6; D unresolved. This CDR3 region has 16 residues. CDR1 is SGHVS, CDR2 FQNEAQ, per germline. The ends were cut back, 2 bases at V and 0 bases at J, with 8 bases in the middle.

J is TRBJ1-6 and V is TRBV3-1; 9 bases fit TRBD1. CDR3 length: 15 amino acids. The V and J ends lost 4 bases and 10 bases, in that order; junction bases with no gene match: 8. CDR1 is LGHDT, CDR2 YNNKEL, per germline (reference sequence). CDR3 region: CASSPGQGKESPLHF. The DNA for the CDR3 is TGTGCCAGCAGCCCCGGACAGGGGAAGGAGTCACCCCTCCACTTT.

The chain links TRBV27 to TRBJ2-7; D possibly corresponds to TRBD1 (5 bases). Germline V gene lookup returns CDR1 MNHEY and CDR2 SMNVEV (reference sequence). V lost 6 bases and J 0 bases, leaving 12 bases between the germline ends. CDR3 size: 14 residues. The DNA of the CDR3 is TGTGCCAGCAGACCGGACACCAGCTCCTACGAGCAGTACTTC. It is translated as CASRPDTSSYEQYF.

At least ten counts were recorded for this clonotype. The gene calls are TRBV28 and TRBJ2-5, with 9 bases matching TRBD2. Germline lookup yields CDR1 MDHEN and CDR2 SYDVKM. This CDR3 has 17 amino acids. V lost 4 bases and J lost 5; bases outside the gene matches: 14. The DNA for the CDR3 is TGTGCCAGCAGTTCCGGCCCATTGGCGGGGGGGAGGGAGACCCAGTACTTC. Translation gives CASSSGPLAGGRETQYF.

This clonotype was counted a few times. The chain has TRBV6-5 and TRBJ1-1, with 8 nucleotides matching TRBD1. CDR1 and CDR2 from the germline V gene are MNHEY and SVGAGI. V lost 0 bases to trimming and J lost 2 bases; unmatched junction nucleotides: 5. This CDR3 has 16 residues. For the CDR3, the DNA is TGTGCCAGCAGTTACTCGCCGACAGGGGAAAACACTGAAGCTTTCTTT. Translation: CASSYSPTGENTEAFF.

This chain links TRBV12-3 or TRBV12-4 with TRBJ1-1; no reliable D call. The CDR3 consists of 14 residues. The V and J ends lost 3 bases and 4 bases respectively, with 12 bases between them. As DNA, the CDR3 is TGTGCCAGCAGTTTGGGCAGCTTGGGCACTGAAGCTTTCTTT. This translates into CASSLGSLGTEAFF.

The CDR3 DNA sequence: TGCAGTGCTATGAACAGGGTTGACACCGGGGAGCTGTTTTTT. It is translated as CSAMNRVDTGELFF. The chain is built from TRBV20-1 and TRBJ2-2, with TRBD1 as a possible D gene (6 bases). Germline CDR1 is DFQATT and CDR2 is SNEGSKA (reference sequence). V shed 4 bases and J shed 3 bases, with 12 bases lying between them. The CDR3 consists of 14 residues.